These 31 T cell receptor beta chains came from one sample sequenced in a study of shared clonotypes between healthy human individuals. In the naive CD8 group, cells lacked CD45RO and were positively selected for CCR7, so terminally differentiated effector memory CD45RA+ cells were left out. Sequencing used immunoSEQ multiplex PCR; TCRdb keeps in-frame clones, though not all of them. The data contain about 2,200,000 clones, 90% to 95% of them singletons. The specimen sequenced was naive CD8+ T cells from PBMCs. Source of these receptors: a man between 18 and 29 years old in good health. Some clones in this sample may be carry-over from other donors' samples.

The chain is built from TRBV5-1 and TRBJ2-6; 7 positions match TRBD1. CDR1 SGHRS and CDR2 YFSETQ come from the germline V gene. The CDR3 contains 16 residues. V shed 4 bases, J shed 4 bases, and the junction held 8 bases outside the gene matches. The chain's CDR3 is CASSQNRGTGANVLTF. CDR3 coding DNA: TGCGCCAGCAGCCAAAACAGGGGAACGGGGGCCAACGTCCTGACTTTC.

As concerns this clone: Other nucleotide sequences in the sample specify the same CDR3. This chain joins TRBV7-9 and TRBJ2-7, with D uncertain. Germline loops: CDR1 SEHNR, CDR2 FQNEAQ (reference sequence). The V and J ends lost 1 base and 6 bases respectively, with 7 bases between them. The CDR3 loop spans 12 amino acids. In DNA, the CDR3 is TGTGCCAGCAGCTTAGGTTTGAGCGAGCAGTACTTC. Protein product: CASSLGLSEQYF.

The chain joins TRBV19 to TRBJ1-2; TRBD1 aligns across 9 bases. The CDR3 runs 18 residues. Germline trimming cut 6 bases from V and 2 bases from J; bases unmatched to any gene: 16. Per germline, CDR1 LNHDA and CDR2 SQIVND (reference sequence). CDR3 protein: CASRTPRDREIRNYGYTF. Written as DNA, the CDR3 is TGTGCCAGTAGAACCCCCCGGGACAGGGAAATCAGGAACTATGGCTACACCTTC.

J is TRBJ2-3 and V is TRBV7-9, with D maybe TRBD1 (6 bases). Per the germline V gene, CDR1 is SEHNR and CDR2 is FQNEAQ (reference sequence). The germline V and J ends were trimmed by 6 bases and 5 bases, with 9 bases remaining between them. The CDR3 consists of 12 residues. The CDR3 region is CASRDSEDTQYF. The CDR3 DNA reads as TGTGCCAGCAGGGACAGCGAAGATACGCAGTATTTT. Based on the CDR3 plus reference TRBV7-9 and TRBJ2-3, the full variable domain is DTGVSQNPRHKITKRGQNVTFRCDPISEHNRLYWYRQTLGQGPEFLTYFQNEAQLEKSRLLSDRFSAERPKGSFSTLEIQRTEQGDSAMYLCASRDSEDTQYFGPGTRLTVL.

The chain recombines TRBV7-9 with TRBJ2-1; 10 positions agree with TRBD2. There are 15 residues in the CDR3. The V and J ends lost 5 bases and 7 bases, in that order; junction bases with no gene match: 8. Germline CDR1 reads SEHNR; CDR2 reads FQNEAQ (reference sequence). CDR3 in amino acids: CASSGLAVIGNEQFF. DNA for the CDR3: TGTGCCAGCAGCGGACTAGCGGTCATTGGGAATGAGCAGTTCTTC.

V usage is TRBV7-9 and J usage is TRBJ2-3; the match to TRBD2 covers 7 bases. The CDR3 covers 16 residues. The germline gives CDR1 SEHNR, CDR2 FQNEAQ (reference sequence). The trim removed 5 bases at V and 0 bases at J, leaving 8 bases unmatched. The DNA for the CDR3 is TGTGCCAGCAGCCACAGGACTAGTTCTAGCACAGATACGCAGTATTTT. It translates to CASSHRTSSSTDTQYF.

This clone was seen a single time. The chain combines TRBV27 with TRBJ2-5, with D maybe TRBD1 (6 bases). V was shortened by 4 bases and J by 1 base, with 10 bases between the two germline ends. The CDR3 covers 14 residues. CDR1 and CDR2 from the germline V gene are MNHEY and SMNVEV (reference sequence). The CDR3 sequence is CASSSLDSQETQYF. CDR3 in DNA: TGTGCCAGCAGTTCATTGGACAGCCAAGAGACCCAGTACTTC.

V gene TRBV27 combines with J gene TRBJ2-7; D is possibly TRBD1 or TRBD2 (7 bases each). CDR1 and CDR2 (germline): MNHEY, SMNVEV (reference sequence). The V end was cut by 6 bases, the J end by 3 bases, with 30 bases between. The length of the CDR3 is 19 residues. The CDR3 loop reads CASSPGGRQGIPQDYEQYF. The CDR3 DNA sequence: TGTGCCAGCAGCCCTGGCGGGAGACAGGGAATTCCCCAGGACTACGAGCAGTACTTC.

V is TRBV7-9 and J is TRBJ1-1, with D unresolved. The CDR3 is 14 residues long. Germline-derived CDR1 and CDR2 are SEHNR and FQNEAQ (reference sequence). The V gene lost 5 bases and the J gene lost 0 bases, with 10 bases spanning the gap. The CDR3 sequence is CASSPDRMNTEAFF. The CDR3 nucleotides read TGTGCCAGCAGCCCGGACCGTATGAACACTGAAGCTTTCTTT. The full variable domain, rest sourced from reference TRBV7-9 and TRBJ1-1, is DTGVSQNPRHKITKRGQNVTFRCDPISEHNRLYWYRQTLGQGPEFLTYFQNEAQLEKSRLLSDRFSAERPKGSFSTLEIQRTEQGDSAMYLCASSPDRMNTEAFFGQGTRLTVV.

The chain links TRBV4-2 to TRBJ2-2, with TRBD2 identical over 7 bases. V shed 6 bases, J shed 4 bases, and the junction held 17 bases outside the gene matches. From germline, CDR1 is LGHNA and CDR2 YNFKEQ. The CDR3 covers 18 residues. CDR3 DNA: TGTGCCAGCAGTCAAACCCTTAATGCGGGAGCGCTCACCGGGGAGCTGTTTTTT. Translating gives CASSQTLNAGALTGELFF.

V gene TRBV7-6 combines with J gene TRBJ2-7; tentative D call: TRBD2 (6 bases). Germline V lookup: CDR1 SGHVS, CDR2 FNYEAQ. V lost 5 bases and J 0 bases, leaving 14 bases between the germline ends. CDR3 length: 15 amino acids. DNA for the CDR3: TGTGCCAGCAGCCCCCTGGGGGGAAGCTCCTACGAGCAGTACTTC. It yields the protein CASSPLGGSSYEQYF.

The CDR3 region has the DNA TGTGCCAGCAGCTTAGGATACATACAAGAGACCCAGTACTTC. It yields the protein CASSLGYIQETQYF. The chain uses TRBV13 and TRBJ2-5; unclear D gene. The germline V gene has CDR1 PRHDT and CDR2 FYEKMQ (reference sequence). There are 14 residues in the CDR3. V was pared by 0 bases and J by 2 bases, with 7 bases between.

This chain joins TRBV7-6 and TRBJ2-1; D gene uncertain. Trimming removed 1 base from V and 4 bases from J, with 11 bases in between. CDR3 size: 15 residues. From germline, CDR1 is SGHVS and CDR2 FNYEAQ. CDR3 DNA sequence: TGTGCCAGCAGCTTAGAAGTTTTGGGGTACAATGAGCAGTTCTTC. This translates into CASSLEVLGYNEQFF.

The chain carries TRBV2 and TRBJ2-2; D perhaps matches TRBD2 (5 bases). V lost 10 bases, J lost 4 bases, and 7 bases lay in between. The CDR3 covers 11 residues. CDR1 and CDR2 from the germline V gene are SNHLY and FYNNEI. DNA for the CDR3: TGTGCCACCGAGGGCACCGGGGAGCTGTTTTTT. This gives the protein CATEGTGELFF.

The J gene is TRBJ2-1, the V gene TRBV30; D might be TRBD2 (7 bases). V shed 2 bases and J shed 12 bases, with 20 bases lying between them. This CDR3 has 14 residues. CDR1 is GTSNPN and CDR2 is SVGIG in the germline V gene (reference sequence). CDR3 sequence reads: CAWSTRGARGGQFF. CDR3 DNA sequence: TGTGCCTGGAGTACCCGGGGGGCCCGTGGGGGGCAGTTCTTC.

V and J are TRBV13 and TRBJ2-1; either TRBD1 or TRBD2 may supply D (5 bases each). The CDR3 has 14 amino acids. V lost 2 bases and J 5 bases, leaving 10 bases between the germline ends. Germline V lookup: CDR1 PRHDT, CDR2 FYEKMQ (reference sequence). The CDR3 sequence: CASSLWGSDNEQFF. CDR3 in DNA: TGTGCCAGCAGCTTATGGGGGAGCGACAATGAGCAGTTCTTC.

Details on this clone: This CDR3 is also generated by other DNA sequences in the sample. The chain uses TRBV7-9 and TRBJ2-2; no firm D call. V was shortened by 5 bases and J by 2 bases, with 12 bases between the two germline ends. Germline values: CDR1 SEHNR, CDR2 FQNEAQ (reference sequence). This CDR3 region has 15 residues. The CDR3 loop is CASSLRVPNTGELFF. The DNA for the CDR3 is TGTGCCAGCAGCCTCCGGGTCCCTAACACCGGGGAGCTGTTTTTT.

V is TRBV7-9 and J is TRBJ2-3, with D perhaps matching TRBD1 or TRBD2 (5 bases each). Per germline, CDR1 SEHNR and CDR2 FQNEAQ (reference sequence). Trimming stripped 0 bases from V and 2 bases from J, with 12 bases between. The CDR3 has 16 residues. The CDR3 nucleotides are TGTGCCAGCAGCTTAGCCCCGGGGACCCCCACAGATACGCAGTATTTT. It yields the protein CASSLAPGTPTDTQYF.

The gene calls are TRBV7-8 and TRBJ2-7; D unresolved. The CDR3 has 12 residues. CDR1 and CDR2 (germline): SGHVS, FQNEAQ. The V and J ends lost 1 base and 7 bases respectively, with 8 bases between them. CDR3 coding DNA: TGTGCCAGCAGCTTAGGTTTCCGGGAGCAGTACTTC. Amino acid sequence: CASSLGFREQYF.

The J gene is TRBJ2-6, the V gene TRBV7-9; D is undetermined. This CDR3 has 18 amino acids. CDR1 and CDR2 (germline): SEHNR, FQNEAQ (reference sequence). The V gene lost 5 bases and the J gene lost 0 bases, with 17 bases spanning the gap. CDR3 in amino acids: CASSPLSGLISGANVLTF. The CDR3, as DNA: TGTGCCAGCAGCCCCCTGTCCGGGCTCATCTCTGGGGCCAACGTCCTGACTTTC.

The V call is TRBV6-5, the J call TRBJ2-3, with TRBD1 identical over 9 bases. The CDR3 consists of 16 residues. Germline assignment: CDR1 MNHEY and CDR2 SVGAGI. Unmatched junction bases numbered 8, after V lost 1 base and J lost 6 bases. This CDR3 is CASSYFTGGAADTQYF. CDR3 DNA: TGTGCCAGCAGTTACTTCACAGGGGGCGCGGCGGATACGCAGTATTTT.

The gene calls are TRBV19 and TRBJ1-1; D unresolved. CDR1 is LNHDA, CDR2 SQIVND, per germline (reference sequence). CDR3 length: 14 amino acids. Deletions cut 4 bases from V and 4 bases from J, with 13 bases between. The CDR3 region has the DNA TGTGCCAGTAGTAATAGTTGGGCGAGCACTGAAGCTTTCTTT. It yields the protein CASSNSWASTEAFF.

V is TRBV15 and J is TRBJ1-4, with TRBD1 matching over 10 bases. CDR1 and CDR2 from the germline V gene are LNHNV and YYDKDF (reference sequence). Losses at the gene ends were 2 bases for V and 6 bases for J; bases not matched to a gene: 12. The CDR3 contains 18 residues. Here the CDR3 DNA reads TGTGCCACCAGCAGAATCCGGGACAGGGGAAGATGGGATGAAAAACTGTTTTTT. Its translation: CATSRIRDRGRWDEKLFF.

This clone was seen only a few times. This chain uses TRBV6-1 with TRBJ1-5; D perhaps matches TRBD1 (5 bases). Germline lookup yields CDR1 MNHNS and CDR2 SASEGT. This CDR3 is built from 15 residues. The V gene lost 8 bases and the J gene lost 0 bases, with 14 bases spanning the gap. The CDR3 nucleotides are TGTGCCAGCCATAAGGGACCGACTAGCAATCAGCCCCAGCATTTT. This translates into CASHKGPTSNQPQHF.

This chain connects TRBV7-2 to TRBJ2-1; possible D gene TRBD2, 5 bases. V was shortened by 7 bases and J by 4 bases, with 17 bases between the two germline ends. The CDR3 contains 15 residues. Germline V gene lookup returns CDR1 SGHTA and CDR2 FQGNSA. CDR3 sequence: CASTLPGSHYNEQFF. Written as DNA, the CDR3 is TGTGCCAGCACCCTGCCGGGGAGCCATTACAATGAGCAGTTCTTC.

This chain links TRBV4-3 with TRBJ1-5; 8 positions match TRBD1. The junction had 6 bases not matched to a gene; V was cut back by 2 bases and J by 9 bases. The CDR3 covers 14 residues. Germline CDR1 and CDR2: LGHNA and YSLEER. Written as DNA, the CDR3 is TGCGCCAGCAGCCAAAACAGGGGGTTGTGGCCCCAGCATTTT. Residues: CASSQNRGLWPQHF.

Concerning this clone itself: Other DNA sequences of this sample code for an identical CDR3. V gene TRBV27 combines with J gene TRBJ2-5; no reliable D call. CDR1 MNHEY and CDR2 SMNVEV come from the germline V gene (reference sequence). The CDR3 has 13 amino acids. Trimming removed 1 base from V and 0 bases from J, with 3 bases in between. CDR3 nucleotides: TGTGCCAGCAGTTTATACTACCAAGAGACCCAGTACTTC. Translating gives CASSLYYQETQYF.

CDR3 DNA: TGTGCCAGCAGTCCAGGGACTAGCGGGATTCGCAATGAGCAGTTCTTC. It specifies CASSPGTSGIRNEQFF. This rearrangement joins TRBV27 to TRBJ2-1; 13 nucleotides line up with TRBD2. The junction had 7 bases not matched to a gene; V was cut back by 5 bases and J by 6 bases. The CDR3 extends over 16 amino acids. The germline CDR1 and CDR2 sequences are MNHEY and SMNVEV (reference sequence).

In DNA, the CDR3 is TGTGCCAGCAGCATTCTGAGCGGAGGCGATGAGCAGTTCTTC. It is translated as CASSILSGGDEQFF. The chain uses TRBV7-2 and TRBJ2-1; possibly TRBD2 for D (5 bases). The V gene's germline CDR1 is SGHTA and CDR2 FQGNSA. The ends were cut back, 5 bases at V and 8 bases at J, with 16 bases in the middle. The CDR3 spans 14 residues.

The CDR3 loop is CASSLDREMFEAFF. Here the CDR3 DNA reads TGTGCCAGCAGCTTGGACAGGGAGATGTTTGAAGCTTTCTTT. The V call is TRBV13, the J call TRBJ1-1, with 8 bases aligning to TRBD1. The CDR3 covers 14 residues. Germline assignment: CDR1 PRHDT and CDR2 FYEKMQ (reference sequence). Trimming cost V 3 bases and J 7 bases; bases outside gene matches: 7. Full variable domain (outside the CDR3, taken from reference TRBV13 and TRBJ1-1): AAGVIQSPRHLIKEKRETATLKCYPIPRHDTVYWYQQGPGQDPQFLISFYEKMQSDKGSIPDRFSAQQFSDYHSELNMSSLELGDSALYFCASSLDREMFEAFFGQGTRLTVV.

About this clone itself: Other nucleotide sequences in the sample specify the same CDR3. The CDR3 loop is CASSLLTATSTDTQYF. The CDR3 DNA sequence: TGTGCCAGCAGTTTACTTACAGCCACTAGCACAGATACGCAGTATTTT. The chain is built from TRBV27 and TRBJ2-3; D unresolved. CDR1 is MNHEY, CDR2 SMNVEV, per germline (reference sequence). The V end lost 2 bases, the J end lost 0 bases, and 12 bases lay between the germline ends. This CDR3 region has 16 residues.